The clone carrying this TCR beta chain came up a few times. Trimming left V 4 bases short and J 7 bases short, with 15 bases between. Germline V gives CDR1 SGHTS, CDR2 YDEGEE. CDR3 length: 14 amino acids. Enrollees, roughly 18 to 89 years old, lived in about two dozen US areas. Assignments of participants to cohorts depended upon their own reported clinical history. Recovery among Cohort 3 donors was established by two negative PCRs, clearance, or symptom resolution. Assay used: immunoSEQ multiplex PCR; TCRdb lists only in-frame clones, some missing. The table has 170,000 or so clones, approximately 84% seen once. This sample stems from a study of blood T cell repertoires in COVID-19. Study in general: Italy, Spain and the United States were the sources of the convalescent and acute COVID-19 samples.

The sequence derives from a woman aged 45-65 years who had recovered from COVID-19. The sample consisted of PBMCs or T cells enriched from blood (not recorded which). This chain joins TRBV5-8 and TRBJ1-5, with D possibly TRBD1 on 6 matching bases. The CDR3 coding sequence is TGTGCCAGCAGCCCGCAGGGGATCGTCCAGCCCCAGCATTTT. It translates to CASSPQGIVQPQHF.